This TCR beta chain originates from a study of T cell repertoires in cytomegalovirus infection. For the study at large: Based on public TCR beta signatures, there were indications of CMV infection and of a matching HLA type.

Study results and caveats: Dominant in the ex vivo response were TCR beta clonotypes restricted by HLA-C and specific for CMV. Public TCR beta family frequency separated CMV-and-HLA carriers, including in an independent cohort.

One entry per CDR3 protein, called by TCRdb with MiXCR from the reads. The sample records approximately 200,000 distinct CDR3 sequences, under 25% being singletons. The sample holds a few counts of this clonotype. Its specificity is unknown. Sequenced sample: CD8+ T cells from PBMCs. This sequence was found in a human donor in good health (CMV status not recorded). Some clones in this sample may be carry-over from other donors' samples.

The DNA for the CDR3 is TGTGCCAGCAGCTTCTACAGGGGGCGCTGGACAGATACGCAGTATTTT. Protein product: CASSFYRGRWTDTQYF. The rearrangement uses TRBV7-2 and TRBJ2-3; 9 bases are shared with TRBD1. This CDR3 region has 16 residues. V shed 3 bases, J shed 3 bases, and the junction held 7 bases outside the gene matches. Looked up from germline, CDR1 is SGHTA and CDR2 is FQGNSA.